This T cell receptor beta chain was identified during a study of blood T cells in healthy people across ages (dated by TCRdb to about 2015). In terms of the full investigation: In model experiments, roughly one uniquely barcoded TCR beta cDNA molecule per two T cells was captured by template switching. To track age-related changes in TCR beta repertoire diversity, the study relied on deep sequencing normalized with unique cDNA molecular identifiers. Four age groups were formed from the donors: young (average approximately 17 years), middle-aged (just under 40), aged (over 55) and long-lived (about 75). To avoid experimental bias, donors of different ages were distributed randomly across sequencing lanes. For two donors (one aged 18 to 30 and one aged 80 or older), the study analyzed two additional independent replicas of 1 million unique cDNA reads from the same blood draw.

The receptor library was made with 5' RACE. Sequenced using an Illumina HiSeq 2500. A second roughly 7 to 12 cycle PCR used a sample-barcoded 5' primer and a J-beta primer mix. A template-switch 5' adaptor carrying 12 random nucleotides introduced a unique molecular identifier onto each TCR beta cDNA molecule. Each sample yielded at least 2.5 million CDR3-containing paired-end reads. First-strand cDNA was synthesized from all RNA with the Mint cDNA synthesis kit, primed by a TRBC-specific oligonucleotide. After uracil-DNA glycosylase treatment, a first 18-cycle PCR used universal primers M1SS and BC2_uni_R on all cDNA. The authors' pipeline ran thus. For normalization, 1 million high-quality reads were randomly selected from each sample, with every read carrying a distinct molecular identifier. Reads sharing molecular identifiers were discarded rather than binned into consensus sequences. MiTCR, set to a Q25 quality threshold and the strictest error-elimination algorithm, was used for CDR3 identification, clonotype clustering and error correction. A nonparametric unseen species model with Euler transformation was used to estimate lower-bound total TCR beta diversity. TCRdb passed the public sequencing reads through fastp at Q25 and MiXCR, retaining productive beta sequences. Each record represents a unique CDR3 protein, reported with the most common genes and DNA among its rows. What appears here as the V and J calls and clone size reflects TCRdb's work, not the paper's. The sample records roughly 1,500,000 distinct CDR3 sequences, about 35% of which are singletons. The ten largest make up roughly 12% of the sample.

What the authors observed across the whole study: Because donor CMV infection status was unknown, age-related changes in expanded clonotypes were potentially confounded. Bulk unsorted PBMC profiling prevented conclusive comparison of naive and antigen-experienced compartments. Total diversity estimates from one million sequenced T cells were considered lower bounds and underestimates. As age increased, observed TCR beta diversity per million T cells dropped in a roughly linear way, and a significant reduction was already evident by age around 41. There was a strong correlation between observed TCR beta diversity and the percentage of naive T cells measured by flow cytometry. Compared with the aged group, the long-lived group had more naive CD4+ T cells, fewer expanded clones and increased TCR diversity, suggesting age selection.

With regard to this clonotype: It has no known antigen specificity. Qualities for individual bases were not recorded, and no much larger clone is one base off.

Systemically healthy Caucasian individuals from Russia, 35 to 50 in total and aged roughly 6 to 100 years, were included as donors. Each donor gave around 9.8 milliliters of peripheral blood, collected into EDTA-treated Vacutainer tubes. Ficoll-Paque density-gradient centrifugation was used to isolate PBMCs, with at least 7 million obtained per sample. Total RNA was extracted from PBMCs with Trizol reagent, with at least 5 micrograms obtained per sample. For every donor, flow cytometry on a PBMC aliquot measured the percentage of naive CD45RAhigh/CD27high T cells. This receptor was identified in a woman aged 30 to 39 in good health. Input material: blood.

Here is the DNA: TGCAGTGCTAGTGGGGTAGCGTCCCCCTACAATGAGCAGTTCTTC. Its protein product is CSASGVASPYNEQFF. In this chain, TRBV20-1 is recombined with TRBJ2-1, with a tentative D gene TRBD2 over 5 matching bases. CDR1 and CDR2, per the germline V gene (reference sequence), are DFQATT and SNEGSKA. Counted from cysteine to phenylalanine, this CDR3 has 15 amino acids. Of all the DNA, just the CDR3 is kept, 45 bases in frame from base 1. V is shortened by 3 bases, J by 2 bases, and the region joining them spans 14 bases.